These 12 T cell receptor beta chains originate from one sample sequenced in a study of identical twins. TCRdb re-derived calls from the 5' RACE reads in MiXCR, one entry per CDR3 protein. This sample has under 300,000 distinct CDR3 sequences, with over 11% found just once. The specimen was memory (CD45RO+) T cells sorted from blood. The receptor source for this set is a woman aged 18-30 years in good health.

At least ten counts were recorded for this clonotype. The rearrangement joins TRBV5-1 to TRBJ2-1; D is possibly TRBD2 (6 bases). CDR3 length: 14 amino acids. Germline V CDR1 and CDR2: SGHRS, YFSETQ. V lost 5 bases to trimming and J lost 6 bases, with 15 bases between them. As DNA, the CDR3 is TGCGCCAGCAGACTTGCTAGCGAGGGCAATGAGCAGTTCTTC. Translating it yields CASRLASEGNEQFF. The entire variable domain, with the rest obtained from reference TRBV5-1 and TRBJ2-1, is as follows: KAGVTQTPRYLIKTRGQQVTLSCSPISGHRSVSWYQQTPGQGLQFLFEYFSETQRNKGNFPGRFSGRQFSNSRSEMNVSTLELGDSALYLCASRLASEGNEQFFGPGTRLTVL.

The table lists this clonotype with a few counts. This sequence joins TRBV6-1 and TRBJ1-6, with TRBD1 as a possible D gene (6 bases). The CDR3 is 13 amino acids. Trimming removed 10 bases at V and 14 bases at J, with 21 bases between. Germline V gives CDR1 MNHNS, CDR2 SASEGT. The CDR3 loop is CATGNREALALHF. The CDR3 nucleotides read TGTGCCACGGGTAACAGGGAGGCTCTCGCCCTCCACTTT.

The CDR3 nucleotides read TGTGCCAGCAGCCAAGGGCCAGCGGGGGGGCCGAATGAGCAGTTCTTC. Its protein product is CASSQGPAGGPNEQFF. This sequence joins TRBV4-2 and TRBJ2-1, with TRBD2 matching over 10 bases. CDR1 and CDR2 from the germline V gene are LGHNA and YNFKEQ. The CDR3 contains 16 residues. V shed 1 base and J 7 bases; nucleotides not matched to a gene: 7.

This chain joins TRBV11-3 and TRBJ2-5; 12 bases match TRBD2. CDR1 is SGHNT and CDR2 is YENEEA in the germline V gene. CDR3 size: 15 residues. With 5 bases clipped from V and 6 bases from J, the junction kept 7 bases outside the gene matches. The CDR3 bases are TGTGCCAGCAGCCGACTAGCGGGGGTAGGGCAGACCCAGTACTTC. The encoded protein is CASSRLAGVGQTQYF. Combining the CDR3 with reference TRBV11-3 and TRBJ2-5 gives the whole variable domain EAGVVQSPRYKIIEKKQPVAFWCNPISGHNTLYWYLQNLGQGPELLIRYENEEAVDDSQLPKDRFSAERLKGVDSTLKIQPAELGDSAVYLCASSRLAGVGQTQYFGPGTRLLVL.

V and J are TRBV3-1 and TRBJ2-5; TRBD2 is a possible D gene (5 bases). The CDR3 is 12 residues long. Germline lookup yields CDR1 LGHDT and CDR2 YNNKEL (reference sequence). Trimming took off 4 bases at V and 7 bases at J, with 10 bases between the two ends. The DNA for the CDR3 is TGTGCCAGCAGCCTCGAAGGAGGGACCCAGTACTTC. As protein: CASSLEGGTQYF.

This clonotype was counted at least ten times. The chain employs TRBV15 and TRBJ1-2, with D unclear. The CDR3 has 16 residues. V lost 3 bases to trimming and J lost 4 bases, with 18 bases between them. Germline values: CDR1 LNHNV, CDR2 YYDKDF (reference sequence). CDR3 DNA: TGTGCCACCAGCAGCGTTTGGGCACCCGACGTCTATGGCTACACCTTC. This sequence encodes CATSSVWAPDVYGYTF.

This clonotype was seen at least ten times. This sequence joins TRBV20-1 and TRBJ2-1; D is perhaps TRBD1 (6 bases). The CDR3 is 12 amino acids. V was pared by 3 bases and J by 7 bases, with 10 bases between. Per germline, CDR1 DFQATT and CDR2 SNEGSKA (reference sequence). The CDR3 DNA follows: TGCAGTGCTAGGGTCCAGGGGAATGAGCAGTTCTTC. Protein sequence: CSARVQGNEQFF.

CDR3 region: CASRGTGEWATYTQYF. For the CDR3, the DNA is TGTGCCAGTAGGGGAACAGGGGAATGGGCTACGTATACGCAGTATTTT. This chain uses TRBV19 with TRBJ2-3, with 7 bases matching TRBD1. J gave up 7 bases and V 6 bases, and 16 bases lay outside the gene matches. The CDR3 is 16 residues long. Germline-derived CDR1 and CDR2 are LNHDA and SQIVND (reference sequence).

This chain links TRBV12-5 with TRBJ2-5; possibly TRBD1 for D (5 bases). The CDR3 sequence is 17 residues long. Germline CDR1 LGHNT, CDR2 FRNRAP. The V end was cut by 0 bases, the J end by 3 bases, with 17 bases between. The CDR3 nucleotides are TGTGCTAGTGGTTTGGTAATAGAGGTGGGGCGGAAAGAGACCCAGTACTTC. Its protein is CASGLVIEVGRKETQYF. Full variable domain (missing parts from reference TRBV12-5 and TRBJ2-5): DARVTQTPRHKVTEMGQEVTMRCQPILGHNTVFWYRQTMMQGLELLAYFRNRAPLDDSGMPKDRFSAEMPDATLATLKIQPSEPRDSAVYFCASGLVIEVGRKETQYFGPGTRLLVL.

The table lists this clonotype with many counts. At one end, the junction sequence differs from germline, possibly due to a read error. The chain joins TRBV5-1 to TRBJ2-7, with unresolved D. Germline V gives CDR1 SGHRS, CDR2 YFSETQ. The CDR3 is made up of 12 amino acids. CDR3 coding DNA: TGTGCCAGCAGTTTACGTCCCTACGAGCAGTACTTC. This gives the protein CASSLRPYEQYF.

The sample holds a few counts of this clonotype. The chain employs TRBV7-4 and TRBJ2-7, with D possibly TRBD2 on 6 matching bases. Trimming took off 0 bases at V and 4 bases at J, with 16 bases between the two ends. There are 16 residues in the CDR3. The germline V gene has CDR1 SGHVT and CDR2 SQSDAQ. The CDR3 coding sequence is TGTGCCAGCAGCTTAGCAGGCGGGGACCGACCTTACGAGCAGTACTTC. Amino acids: CASSLAGGDRPYEQYF.

Only a few counts were recorded for this clonotype. The rearrangement joins TRBV20-1 to TRBJ1-2, with TRBD1 matching over 8 bases. This CDR3 spans 13 amino acids. J was trimmed by 10 bases and V by 6 bases; bases with no gene match: 13. The germline CDR1 and CDR2 sequences are DFQATT and SNEGSKA (reference sequence). The CDR3 reads CSASSGTGVLYTF. In DNA form, the CDR3 reads TGCAGTGCCTCCTCCGGGACAGGTGTCCTCTACACCTTC.